This TCR beta chain was recorded in a study of T cells after yellow fever vaccination. Study information: Where fractions had low cell numbers, libraries were prepared from them with the SMART-Seq v4 Ultra Low Input RNA kit.

Study-wide points: Clonotypes shared by both compartments, CD4 and CD8, made up a small share. There was a possibility that FACS-sorted repertoires contained abundant clonotypes contaminating from the bulk population.

The table lists this clonotype with a few counts. What it recognizes is unknown. Germline loops: CDR1 SGHRS, CDR2 YFSETQ. Losses at the gene ends were 0 bases for V and 3 bases for J; bases not matched to a gene: 8. The CDR3 runs to 16 residues. They built TCR cDNA with 5'RACE template switching, a step that put in a universal primer site and UMIs. Using its own MiXCR run on the 5' RACE reads, TCRdb lists one record per CDR3 protein. Of 300,000 to 400,000 distinct CDR3 sequences listed, approximately 12% were seen once; the top ten hold about 3%. V gene TRBV5-1 combines with J gene TRBJ2-7; 8 bases line up with TRBD2. Sample: CD4+ T cells sorted from PBMCs, taken 15 days after the yellow fever booster vaccination. The TCR sequence derives from a man younger than 30 who received the YFV17D yellow fever vaccine. CDR3 DNA: TGCGCCAGCAGCTTGGACTCGGGGGGGGCCTTCTACGAGCAGTACTTC. Protein product: CASSLDSGGAFYEQYF.